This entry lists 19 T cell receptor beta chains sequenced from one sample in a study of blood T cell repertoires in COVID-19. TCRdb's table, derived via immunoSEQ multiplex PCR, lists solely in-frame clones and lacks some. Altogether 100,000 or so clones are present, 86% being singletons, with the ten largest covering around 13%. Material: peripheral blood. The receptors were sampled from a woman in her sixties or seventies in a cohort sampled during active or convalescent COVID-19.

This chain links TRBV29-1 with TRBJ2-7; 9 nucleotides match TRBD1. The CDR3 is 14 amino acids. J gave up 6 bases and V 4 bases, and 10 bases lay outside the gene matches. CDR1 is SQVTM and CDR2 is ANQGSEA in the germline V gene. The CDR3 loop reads CSVAPTGGIGEQYF. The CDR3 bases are TGCAGCGTTGCCCCGACAGGGGGTATCGGCGAGCAGTACTTC.

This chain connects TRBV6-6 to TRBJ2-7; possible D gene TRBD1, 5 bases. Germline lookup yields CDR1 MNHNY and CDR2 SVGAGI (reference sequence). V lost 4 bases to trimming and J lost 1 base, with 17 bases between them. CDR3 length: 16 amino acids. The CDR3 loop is CASSSLRGSLSYEQYF. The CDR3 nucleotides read TGTGCCAGCAGTTCTCTTAGGGGTTCCCTTTCCTACGAGCAGTACTTC.

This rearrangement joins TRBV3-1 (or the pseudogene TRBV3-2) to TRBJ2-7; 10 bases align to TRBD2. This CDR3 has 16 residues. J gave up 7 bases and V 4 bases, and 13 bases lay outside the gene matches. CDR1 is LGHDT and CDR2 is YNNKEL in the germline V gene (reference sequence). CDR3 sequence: CASSPRSSGRWWEQYF. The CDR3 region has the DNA TGTGCCAGCAGCCCTCGGAGTAGCGGGAGGTGGTGGGAGCAGTACTTC.

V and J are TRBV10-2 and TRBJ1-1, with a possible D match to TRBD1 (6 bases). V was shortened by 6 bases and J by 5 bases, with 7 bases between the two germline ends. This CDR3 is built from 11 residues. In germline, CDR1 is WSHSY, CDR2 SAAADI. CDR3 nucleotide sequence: TGCGCCAGCAGCAGGGGAACTGAAGCTTTCTTT. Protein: CASSRGTEAFF.

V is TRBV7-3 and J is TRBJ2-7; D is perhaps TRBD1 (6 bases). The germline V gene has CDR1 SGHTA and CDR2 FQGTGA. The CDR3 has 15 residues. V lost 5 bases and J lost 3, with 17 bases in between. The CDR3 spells CASSIQGGEGYEQYF. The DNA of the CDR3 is TGTGCCAGCAGCATACAGGGTGGAGAGGGCTACGAGCAGTACTTC.

The CDR3 nucleotides read TGCGCCAGCAGCTGGCTAGCACAGGGGCAGGGCACTGAAGCTTTCTTT. Amino acid sequence: CASSWLAQGQGTEAFF. The rearrangement uses TRBV5-1 and TRBJ1-1; 7 nucleotides agree with TRBD1. Germline V gene data show CDR1 as SGHRS and CDR2 as YFSETQ. With V trimmed by 3 bases and J by 4 bases, 12 bases remained unmatched. The CDR3 has 16 residues.

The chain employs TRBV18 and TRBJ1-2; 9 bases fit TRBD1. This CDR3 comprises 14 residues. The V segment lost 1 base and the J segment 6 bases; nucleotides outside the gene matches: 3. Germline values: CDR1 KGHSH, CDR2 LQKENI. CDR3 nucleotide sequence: TGTGCCAGCTCACCACAGGGACAGGGAAATGGCTACACCTTC. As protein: CASSPQGQGNGYTF.

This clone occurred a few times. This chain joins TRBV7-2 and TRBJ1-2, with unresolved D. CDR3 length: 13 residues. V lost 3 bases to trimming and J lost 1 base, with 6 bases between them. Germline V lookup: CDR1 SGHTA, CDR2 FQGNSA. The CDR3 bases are TGTGCCAGCAGCTTGAGGATTAACTATGGCTACACCTTC. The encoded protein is CASSLRINYGYTF.

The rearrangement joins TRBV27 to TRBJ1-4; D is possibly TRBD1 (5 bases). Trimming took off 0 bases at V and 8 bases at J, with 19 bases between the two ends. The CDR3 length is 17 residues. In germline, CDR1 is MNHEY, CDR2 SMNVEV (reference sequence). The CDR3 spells CASSLSLRGPHGEKLFF. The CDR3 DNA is TGTGCCAGCAGTTTATCATTAAGGGGTCCCCACGGGGAAAAACTGTTTTTT. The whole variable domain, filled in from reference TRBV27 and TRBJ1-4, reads EAQVTQNPRYLITVTGKKLTVTCSQNMNHEYMSWYRQDPGLGLRQIYYSMNVEVTDKGDVPEGYKVSRKEKRNFPLILESPSPNQTSLYFCASSLSLRGPHGEKLFFGSGTQLSVL.

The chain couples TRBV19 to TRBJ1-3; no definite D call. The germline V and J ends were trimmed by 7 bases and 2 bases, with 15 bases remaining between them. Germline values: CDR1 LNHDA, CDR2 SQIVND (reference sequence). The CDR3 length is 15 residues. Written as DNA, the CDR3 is TGTGCCAGTACCCGGGTCTTGTCTGCTGGAAACACCATATATTTT. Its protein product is CASTRVLSAGNTIYF.

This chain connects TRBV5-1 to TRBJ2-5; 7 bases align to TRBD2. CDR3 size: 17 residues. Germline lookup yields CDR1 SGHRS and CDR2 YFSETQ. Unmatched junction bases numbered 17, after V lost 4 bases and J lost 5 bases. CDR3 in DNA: TGCGCCAGCAGCCCCCCCGTTAGGGCGGGGGTTGATGAGACCCAGTACTTC. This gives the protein CASSPPVRAGVDETQYF.

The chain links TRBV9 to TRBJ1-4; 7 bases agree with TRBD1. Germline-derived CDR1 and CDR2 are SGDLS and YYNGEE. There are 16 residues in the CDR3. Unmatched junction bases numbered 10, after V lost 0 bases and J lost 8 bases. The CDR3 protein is CASSVGLTGVGEKLFF. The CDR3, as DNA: TGTGCCAGCAGCGTAGGATTAACAGGGGTTGGAGAAAAACTGTTTTTT.

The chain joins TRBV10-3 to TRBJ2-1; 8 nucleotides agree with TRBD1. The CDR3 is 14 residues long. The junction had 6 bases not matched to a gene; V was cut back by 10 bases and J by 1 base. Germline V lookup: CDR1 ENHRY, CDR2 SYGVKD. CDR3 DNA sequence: TGTGCCACCTACAGGGGGGAGTCCTACAATGAGCAGTTCTTC. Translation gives CATYRGESYNEQFF.

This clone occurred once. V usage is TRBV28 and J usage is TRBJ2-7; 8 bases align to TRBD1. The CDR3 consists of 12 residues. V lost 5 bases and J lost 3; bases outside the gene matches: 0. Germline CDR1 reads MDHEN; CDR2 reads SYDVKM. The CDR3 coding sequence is TGTGCCAGCAGTGACAGGGGCTACGAGCAGTACTTC. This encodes CASSDRGYEQYF.

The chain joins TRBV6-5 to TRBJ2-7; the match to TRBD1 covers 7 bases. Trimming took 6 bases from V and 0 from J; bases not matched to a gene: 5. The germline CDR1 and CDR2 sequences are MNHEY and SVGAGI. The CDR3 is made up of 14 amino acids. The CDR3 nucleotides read TGTGCCAGCAGGGCAGGGGACAGCTCCTACGAGCAGTACTTC. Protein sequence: CASRAGDSSYEQYF.

As DNA, the CDR3 is TGTGCCAGCAGCCGAATCGGACAGAGCCCGTCCCAAGAGACCCAGTACTTC. Its translation is CASSRIGQSPSQETQYF. The V and J genes are TRBV5-4 and TRBJ2-5; D perhaps matches TRBD1 (6 bases). Trimming cost V 4 bases and J 1 base, with 20 bases left between them. Germline CDR1 is SGHNT and CDR2 is YYREEE (reference sequence). This CDR3 spans 17 amino acids.

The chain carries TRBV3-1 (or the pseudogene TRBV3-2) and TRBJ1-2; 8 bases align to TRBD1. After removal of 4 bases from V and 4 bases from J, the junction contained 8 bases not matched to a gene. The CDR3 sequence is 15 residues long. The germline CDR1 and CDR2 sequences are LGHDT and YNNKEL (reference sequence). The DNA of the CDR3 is TGTGCCAGCAGCCTGGGACAGGTGTGGCCCTATGGCTACACCTTC. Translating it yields CASSLGQVWPYGYTF.

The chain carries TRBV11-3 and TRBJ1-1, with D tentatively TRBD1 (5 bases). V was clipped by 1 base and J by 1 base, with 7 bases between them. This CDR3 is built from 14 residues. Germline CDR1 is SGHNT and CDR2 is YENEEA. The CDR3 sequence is CASSLAGGNTEAFF. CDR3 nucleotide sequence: TGTGCCAGCAGCTTAGCGGGGGGGAACACTGAAGCTTTCTTT.

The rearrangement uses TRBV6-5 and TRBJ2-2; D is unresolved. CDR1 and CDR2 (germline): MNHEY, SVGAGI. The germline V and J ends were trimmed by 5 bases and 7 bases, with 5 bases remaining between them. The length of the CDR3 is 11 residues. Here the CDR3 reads CASSRFGELFF. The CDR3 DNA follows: TGTGCCAGCAGTCGGTTCGGGGAGCTGTTTTTT.